The rows below give T cell receptor beta chains drawn from one sample of a study of blood T cell repertoires in COVID-19. Here immunoSEQ multiplex PCR was the method, and the copy in TCRdb shows in-frame clones only, minus some. The sample lists more than 300,000 clones; approximately 89% were seen once. The sample was PBMCs or T cells enriched from blood (not recorded which). The receptors shown here come from a woman aged 25 to 39 who had recovered from COVID-19. Both conserved end residues are part of each CDR3. A D gene is named only where the DNA matches it firmly. The size entry is marked missing in some rows and otherwise reads once, few, many or a size class.

v_gene,abundance,d_gene,j_gene,CDR3aa,CDR3nt
TRBV9,NA,NA,TRBJ2-2,CASSVGSDTGELFF,TGTGCCAGCAGCGTCGGTAGCGACACCGGGGAGCTGTTTTTT
TRBV7-3,NA,TRBD2,TRBJ2-1,CASSLTGLADNEQFF,TGTGCCAGCAGCTTAACGGGGCTAGCGGACAATGAGCAGTTCTTC
TRBV18,NA,TRBD1,TRBJ2-1,CASSPLGQGEQFF,TGTGCCAGCTCACCCCTCGGACAGGGCGAGCAGTTCTTC
TRBV29-1,NA,TRBD2,TRBJ2-7,CSVEVFETSGSYEQYF,TGCAGCGTTGAAGTTTTCGAGACTAGCGGCTCCTACGAGCAGTACTTC
TRBV11-1,NA,NA,TRBJ2-7,CASSNGAFRDEQYF,TGTGCCAGCAGCAATGGAGCGTTTCGCGACGAGCAGTACTTC
TRBV4-1,few,TRBD1,TRBJ1-2,CASSQVMRTGGGYTF,TGCGCCAGCAGCCAAGTGATGAGGACAGGGGGCGGCTACACCTTC
TRBV7-9,few,TRBD1,TRBJ1-2,CASSSSTGPYGYTF,TGTGCCAGCAGCTCATCGACAGGGCCCTATGGCTACACCTTC
TRBV30,NA,TRBD2,TRBJ2-7,CAWSGVAGGGYEQYF,TGTGCCTGGAGTGGGGTAGCGGGAGGTGGGTACGAGCAGTACTTC
TRBV5-6,NA,TRBD1,TRBJ1-3,CASSRRGPGNTIYF,TGTGCCAGCAGCCGGAGGGGGCCAGGAAACACCATATATTTT
TRBV30,NA,TRBD1,TRBJ1-4,CAWSGQGIFEKLFF,TGTGCCTGGAGCGGACAGGGGATATTTGAAAAACTGTTTTTT
TRBV5-4,once,NA,TRBJ2-3,CASSLDPGAGDTQYF,TGTGCCAGCAGCTTGGACCCGGGAGCCGGCGATACGCAGTATTTT
TRBV6-2/TRBV6-3,once,TRBD1,TRBJ2-7,CASSWYQQGAWRAPPPNEQYF,TGTGCCAGCAGTTGGTATCAACAGGGGGCGTGGAGAGCACCTCCCCCTAACGAGCAGTACTTC
TRBV28,NA,NA,TRBJ2-5,CASSVQGIGEETQYF,TGTGCCAGCAGTGTCCAGGGAATTGGCGAAGAGACCCAGTACTTC
TRBV6-2/TRBV6-3,once,NA,TRBJ1-5,CASSPVLQPQHF,TGTGCCAGCAGTCCAGTCCTTCAGCCCCAGCATTTT
TRBV15,NA,NA,TRBJ2-7,CATQSVPGPYEQYF,TGTGCCACCCAATCCGTGCCAGGCCCCTACGAGCAGTACTTC
TRBV11-2,once,NA,TRBJ2-2,CASISSFGGYAGELFF,TGTGCCAGCATTTCTTCCTTCGGGGGTTACGCCGGGGAGCTGTTTTTT
TRBV5-8,NA,NA,TRBJ1-1,CAIASQVQSVGGTEAFF,TGTGCCATCGCGTCACAGGTCCAGTCGGTGGGGGGCACTGAAGCTTTCTTT
TRBV6-5,NA,TRBD1,TRBJ2-7,CASRQDRGRHEQYF,TGTGCCAGCAGACAGGACAGGGGGCGCCACGAGCAGTACTTC
TRBV7-2,NA,NA,TRBJ2-7,CASSLSAARGEQYF,TGTGCCAGCAGCTTATCCGCCGCGCGGGGCGAGCAGTACTTC
TRBV5-6,NA,TRBD1,TRBJ2-1,CASSFGQGEYDEQFF,TGTGCCAGCAGCTTCGGACAGGGGGAGTACGATGAGCAGTTCTTC